This entry describes one TCR beta chain. Its antigen is unidentified. This sample is drawn from a study of identical twins. Study outcomes and limitations: Low generation probability was overrepresented in out-of-frame alpha sequences shared by twins. Cord blood's abundant beta clonotypes had fewer insertions, unlike memory repertoires.

J lost 7 bases, V lost 6 bases, and 7 bases had no gene match. The CDR3 spans 14 residues. TCRdb processed the 5' RACE reads anew with MiXCR; each CDR3 protein has one entry. The sample consists of 410,000 or so distinct CDR3 sequences, approximately 17% of them appearing once. This sequence was found in a man between 45 and 60 years old in good health. The sequencing input was naive T cells sorted from blood. The chain couples TRBV12-3 or TRBV12-4 to TRBJ1-5; 9 nucleotides match TRBD1. The chain's CDR3 is CASRSTGGSQPQHF. CDR3 bases: TGTGCCAGCAGATCTACAGGGGGCAGCCAGCCCCAGCATTTT.